The clone carrying this T cell receptor beta chain occurred a few times. TCRdb recomputed calls from the PCR reads with MiXCR, one row per CDR3 protein. This table has about 640,000 distinct CDR3 sequences, about 20% appearing once. Naive CD8 libraries were made from about 20,000 to 1,000,000 sorted cells, and they used 10%, 30% or 50% RNA. Trimming removed 0 bases at V and 3 bases at J, with 17 bases between. The length of the CDR3 is 18 residues. The germline V gene has CDR1 LNHNV and CDR2 YYDKDF (reference sequence). This sample was included in a study of molecular identifiers for immune sequencing clone quantification.

This TCR was sampled from a human donor in good health. Some libraries in this study had Jurkat cell RNA spiked in. The chain is built from TRBV15 and TRBJ1-4; the D gene is possibly TRBD1 (6 bases). Specimen: naive CD8+ T cells from blood, with Jurkat cell RNA spiked in. Regarding subset: FACS-sorted CD8+CD4-CCR7+CD45RA+ naive T cells. The CDR3, as DNA: TGTGCCACCAGCAGAGATGGGGTCCGGGGGCGACCTAATGAAAAACTGTTTTTT. Translation: CATSRDGVRGRPNEKLFF.